This TCR beta chain is drawn from a study of memory B cells and T cells in multiple sclerosis. Study-level points and caveats: Normalization was needed because clone-set size differences affected shared clonotype counts.

The method was immunoSEQ multiplex PCR; TCRdb's version includes in-frame clones alone and lacks a portion of them. The data show roughly 14,000 clones, with roughly two thirds seen just once and 2.3% held by the top ten. CDR1 and CDR2 (germline): SGHRS, YFSETQ. This CDR3 comprises 12 residues. V was cut by 1 base and J by 3 bases, with 5 bases left in between. As for this clone: Its antigen is not known.

The chain has TRBV5-1 and TRBJ2-7; D unclear. This clonotype was obtained from a human donor with multiple sclerosis. Material for sequencing was memory (CD45RO+) CD4+ T cells from blood. The CDR3 loop is CASSLTDYEQYF. For the CDR3, the DNA is TGCGCCAGCAGCTTGACAGACTACGAGCAGTACTTC.